A selection of T cell receptor beta chains follows, all from one sample in a study of blood T cell repertoires in COVID-19. The assay was immunoSEQ multiplex PCR, and TCRdb's table has in-frame clones only and misses some. This sample has about 250,000 clones, with approximately 83% found just once. The specimen sequenced was peripheral blood. The receptors were gathered from an older man with acute or convalescent COVID-19. Both conserved end residues are trimmed from each CDR3.

>TRBV7-9|TRBJ1-5|14
ASSSGTGGFSQPQH
>TRBV27|TRBJ1-6|14
ASSLTGVSYNSPLH
>TRBV7-2|TRBJ1-5|13
ASSPLRGRNQPQH
>TRBV24-1|TRBJ2-1|15
ATSDSSGGAKDNEQF
>TRBV19|TRBJ1-4|12
ASRQTGSNEKLF
>TRBV4-2|TRBJ1-5|13
ASSQADRAGQPQH
>TRBV6-5|TRBJ2-7|12
ASRPRTSSYEQY
>TRBV11-1|TRBJ1-1|13
ASSLNPGQGTEAF
>TRBV4-1|TRBJ2-1|15
ASSQGGGLSSYNEQF
>TRBV6-4|TRBJ1-2|13
ASSDGPSLLGGYT
>TRBV28|TRBJ2-7|13
ASSLGQVNSYEQY
>TRBV6-6|TRBJ2-1|14
ASSRRDSSSYNEQF
>TRBV5-1|TRBJ1-4|12
ASSLPGPNEKLF
>TRBV19|TRBJ2-7|12
ASSSRAGSYEQY
>TRBV7-2|TRBJ2-2|13
ASSLDGREAGELF
>TRBV30|TRBJ2-3|13
AWSVGDKDTDTQY
>TRBV5-4|TRBJ1-2|11
ASSLDRGYGYT
>TRBV2|TRBJ2-5|12
ASSGGGGGETQY
>TRBV14|TRBJ2-7|10
ASSPDRYEQY
>TRBV7-3|TRBJ2-1|11
ASSLGQDNEQF
>TRBV7-9|TRBJ2-3|13
ASSLRVTHTDTQY
>TRBV7-2|TRBJ2-4|11
ASSQDTDRLQY
>TRBV2|TRBJ1-2|12
ASSDKWSSPGYT
>TRBV19|TRBJ1-1|15
ASSISLGTAMNTEAF
>TRBV10-1|TRBJ1-3|17
ASSESSSGALLSGNTIY
>TRBV28|TRBJ2-7|14
ASSLGGQGGIYEQY
>TRBV11-2|TRBJ1-1|15
ASSPSPSQGARAEAF
>TRBV29-1|TRBJ2-5|10
SVTDRVETQY
>TRBV2|TRBJ1-2|10
ATGQEDYGYT
>TRBV6-1|TRBJ1-1|13
ASSEWGQLNTEAF
>TRBV5-1|TRBJ1-1|13
ASSPGTTMNTEAF
>TRBV19|TRBJ1-2|9
ASTGQYGYT
>TRBV7-2|TRBJ2-2|15
ASSLGLAGARTGELF
>TRBV9|TRBJ2-3|13
ASSVVGGFTDTQY
>TRBV4-1|TRBJ1-2|15
ASSPLGRGAGSYGYT
>TRBV13|TRBJ2-1|10
ASSFLYNEQF
>TRBV7-2|TRBJ2-3|16
ASSLAGSTGGKADTQY
>TRBV24-1|TRBJ2-3|13
ATSERRGSTDTQY
>TRBV19|TRBJ2-2|13
ASSIGQVNTGELF
>TRBV5-6|TRBJ1-1|13
ASTRGKGLGTEAF
>TRBV30|TRBJ2-1|11
AWSAQTYNEQF
>TRBV3-1/TRBV3-2|TRBJ1-4|13
ASSRRGRANEKLF
>TRBV5-1|TRBJ1-6|14
ASSSQGNGNNSPLH
>TRBV15|TRBJ2-7|11
ATSRDFLYEQY
>TRBV25-1|TRBJ2-1|14
ASSEWGGSSYNEQF
>TRBV5-1|TRBJ2-1|15
ASSLRTSGGATDEQF
>TRBV3-1/TRBV3-2|TRBJ2-7|12
ASSQGGHIYEQY
>TRBV19|TRBJ2-4|15
ASSIRGLAATGNIQY
>TRBV12-5|TRBJ2-3|14
ASGPGTGFESDTQY
>TRBV19|TRBJ1-5|12
ASSIRQVNQPQH
>TRBV6-5|TRBJ2-5|13
ASSSGTGRGETQY
>TRBV3-1/TRBV3-2|TRBJ1-4|14
ASSQEAGSTNEKLF
>TRBV6-5|TRBJ1-1|11
ASSRQGGTEAF